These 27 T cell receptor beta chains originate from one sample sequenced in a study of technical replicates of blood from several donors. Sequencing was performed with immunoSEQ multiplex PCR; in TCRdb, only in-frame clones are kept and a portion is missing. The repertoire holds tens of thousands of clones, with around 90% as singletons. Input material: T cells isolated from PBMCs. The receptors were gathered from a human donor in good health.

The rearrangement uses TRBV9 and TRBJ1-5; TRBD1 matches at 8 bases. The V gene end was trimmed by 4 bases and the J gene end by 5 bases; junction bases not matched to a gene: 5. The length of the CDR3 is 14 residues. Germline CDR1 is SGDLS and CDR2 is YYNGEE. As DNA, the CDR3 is TGTGCCAGCAGCAAGACAGGGGTTTATCAGCCCCAGCATTTT. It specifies CASSKTGVYQPQHF.

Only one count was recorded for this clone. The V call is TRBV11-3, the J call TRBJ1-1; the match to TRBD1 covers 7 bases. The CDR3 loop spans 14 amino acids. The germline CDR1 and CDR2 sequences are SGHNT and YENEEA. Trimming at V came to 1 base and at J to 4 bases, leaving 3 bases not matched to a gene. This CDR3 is CASSLGQGPTEAFF. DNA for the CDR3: TGTGCCAGCAGCTTAGGACAGGGTCCCACTGAAGCTTTCTTT. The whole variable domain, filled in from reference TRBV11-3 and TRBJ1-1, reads EAGVVQSPRYKIIEKKQPVAFWCNPISGHNTLYWYLQNLGQGPELLIRYENEEAVDDSQLPKDRFSAERLKGVDSTLKIQPAELGDSAVYLCASSLGQGPTEAFFGQGTRLTVV.

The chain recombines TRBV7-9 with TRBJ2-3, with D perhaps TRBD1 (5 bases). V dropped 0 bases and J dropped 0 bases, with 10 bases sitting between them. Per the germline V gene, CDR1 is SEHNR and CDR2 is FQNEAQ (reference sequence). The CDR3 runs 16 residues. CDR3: CASSLAPGSSTDTQYF. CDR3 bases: TGTGCCAGCAGCTTAGCGCCAGGGTCTAGCACAGATACGCAGTATTTT.

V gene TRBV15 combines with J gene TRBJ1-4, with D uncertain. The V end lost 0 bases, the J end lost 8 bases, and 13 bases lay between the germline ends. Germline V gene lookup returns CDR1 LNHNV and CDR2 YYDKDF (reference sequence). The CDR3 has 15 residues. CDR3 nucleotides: TGTGCCACCAGCAGAGATCAGGATTCTTACGAAAAACTGTTTTTT. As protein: CATSRDQDSYEKLFF.

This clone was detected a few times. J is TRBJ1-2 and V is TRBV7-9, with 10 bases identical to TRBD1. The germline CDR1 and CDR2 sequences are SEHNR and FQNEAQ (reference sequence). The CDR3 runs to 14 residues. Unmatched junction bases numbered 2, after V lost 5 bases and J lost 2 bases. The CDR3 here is CASSRDRGNYGYTF. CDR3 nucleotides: TGTGCCAGCAGCCGGGACAGGGGCAACTATGGCTACACCTTC. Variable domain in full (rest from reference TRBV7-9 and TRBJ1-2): DTGVSQNPRHKITKRGQNVTFRCDPISEHNRLYWYRQTLGQGPEFLTYFQNEAQLEKSRLLSDRFSAERPKGSFSTLEIQRTEQGDSAMYLCASSRDRGNYGYTFGSGTRLTVV.

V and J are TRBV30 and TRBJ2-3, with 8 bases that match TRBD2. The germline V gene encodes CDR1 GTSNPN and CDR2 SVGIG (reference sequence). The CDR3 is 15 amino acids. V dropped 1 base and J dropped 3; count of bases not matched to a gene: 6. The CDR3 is CAWSEGLAITDTQYF. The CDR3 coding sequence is TGTGCCTGGAGTGAAGGACTAGCAATAACAGATACGCAGTATTTT.

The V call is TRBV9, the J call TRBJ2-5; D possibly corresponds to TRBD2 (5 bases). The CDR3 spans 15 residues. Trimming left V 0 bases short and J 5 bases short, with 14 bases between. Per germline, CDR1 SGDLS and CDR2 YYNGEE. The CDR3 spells CASSVGSGVGETQYF. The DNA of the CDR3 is TGTGCCAGCAGCGTAGGATCCGGGGTAGGGGAGACCCAGTACTTC. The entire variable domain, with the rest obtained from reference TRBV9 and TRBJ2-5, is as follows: DSGVTQTPKHLITATGQRVTLRCSPRSGDLSVYWYQQSLDQGLQFLIQYYNGEERAKGNILERFSAQQFPDLHSELNLSSLELGDSALYFCASSVGSGVGETQYFGPGTRLLVL.

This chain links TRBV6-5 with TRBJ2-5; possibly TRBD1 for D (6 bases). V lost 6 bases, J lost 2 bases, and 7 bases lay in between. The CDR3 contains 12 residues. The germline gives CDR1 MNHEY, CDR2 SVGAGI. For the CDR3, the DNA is TGTGCCAGCAGGGACAGACAAGAGACCCAGTACTTC. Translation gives CASRDRQETQYF.

The CDR3 DNA reads TGTGCCAGCAGTGAAGAGGCTAGCGGATTCTACAATGAGCAGTTCTTC. It yields the protein CASSEEASGFYNEQFF. V usage is TRBV6-1 and J usage is TRBJ2-1; 7 nucleotides line up with TRBD2. CDR3 length: 16 amino acids. Germline V lookup: CDR1 MNHNS, CDR2 SASEGT. V was clipped by 1 base and J by 3 bases; unmatched bases: 6.

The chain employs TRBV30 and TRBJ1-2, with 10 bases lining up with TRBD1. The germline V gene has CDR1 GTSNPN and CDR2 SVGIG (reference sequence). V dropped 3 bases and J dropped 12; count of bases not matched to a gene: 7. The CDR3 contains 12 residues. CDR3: CAWSPGQGSDTF. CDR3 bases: TGTGCCTGGAGCCCGGGACAGGGGAGCGACACCTTC.

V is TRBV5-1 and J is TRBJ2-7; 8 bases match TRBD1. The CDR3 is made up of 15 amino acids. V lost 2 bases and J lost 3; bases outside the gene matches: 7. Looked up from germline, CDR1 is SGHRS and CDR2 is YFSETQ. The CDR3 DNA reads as TGCGCCAGCAGCTTTCAGGGGGCTGCTAGCTACGAGCAGTACTTC. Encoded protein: CASSFQGAASYEQYF.

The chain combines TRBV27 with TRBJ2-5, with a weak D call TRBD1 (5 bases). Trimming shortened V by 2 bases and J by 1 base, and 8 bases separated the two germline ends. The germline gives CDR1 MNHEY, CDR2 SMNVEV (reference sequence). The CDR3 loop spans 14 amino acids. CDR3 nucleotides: TGTGCCAGCAGTTTAGGGGCGAGCCAAGAGACCCAGTACTTC. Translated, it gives CASSLGASQETQYF.

The CDR3 loop reads CASSSQNSEYNEQFF. The CDR3 DNA is TGTGCCAGTAGCTCACAGAACTCGGAATACAATGAGCAGTTCTTC. The chain links TRBV19 to TRBJ2-1; unclear D gene. In germline, CDR1 is LNHDA, CDR2 SQIVND (reference sequence). This CDR3 has 15 amino acids. V was shortened by 6 bases and J by 4 bases, with 16 bases between the two germline ends.

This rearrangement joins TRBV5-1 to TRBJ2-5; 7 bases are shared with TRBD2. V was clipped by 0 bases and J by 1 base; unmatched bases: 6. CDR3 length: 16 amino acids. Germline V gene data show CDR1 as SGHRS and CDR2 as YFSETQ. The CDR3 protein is CASSLEASGVQETQYF. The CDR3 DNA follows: TGCGCCAGCAGCTTGGAGGCTAGCGGAGTCCAAGAGACCCAGTACTTC.

In nucleotides, the CDR3 is TGTGCCAGCAAGGCAGGCCCTTTTGACTATGGCTACACCTTC. This gives the protein CASKAGPFDYGYTF. The J gene is TRBJ1-2, the V gene TRBV4-2; D gene unclear. The germline CDR1 and CDR2 sequences are LGHNA and YNFKEQ. The CDR3 is made up of 14 amino acids. Trimming took off 7 bases at V and 3 bases at J, with 15 bases between the two ends.

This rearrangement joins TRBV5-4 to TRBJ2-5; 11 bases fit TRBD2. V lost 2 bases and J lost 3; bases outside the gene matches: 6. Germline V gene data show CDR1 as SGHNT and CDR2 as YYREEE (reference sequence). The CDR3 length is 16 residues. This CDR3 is CASSFASGGMKETQYF. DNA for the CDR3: TGTGCCAGCAGCTTCGCTAGCGGGGGGATGAAAGAGACCCAGTACTTC.

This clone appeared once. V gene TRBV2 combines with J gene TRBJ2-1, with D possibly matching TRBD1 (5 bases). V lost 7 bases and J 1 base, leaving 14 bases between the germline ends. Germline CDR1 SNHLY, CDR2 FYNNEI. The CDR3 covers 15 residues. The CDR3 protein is CASKRGSSSYNEQFF. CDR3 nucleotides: TGTGCCAGCAAAAGGGGTTCCTCATCCTACAATGAGCAGTTCTTC.

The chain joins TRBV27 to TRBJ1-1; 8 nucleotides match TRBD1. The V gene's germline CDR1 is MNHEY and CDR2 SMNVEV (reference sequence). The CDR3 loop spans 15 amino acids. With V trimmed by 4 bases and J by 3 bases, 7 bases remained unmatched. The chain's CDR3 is CASSWRQGMYTEAFF. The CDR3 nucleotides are TGTGCCAGCAGTTGGCGACAGGGGATGTACACTGAAGCTTTCTTT.

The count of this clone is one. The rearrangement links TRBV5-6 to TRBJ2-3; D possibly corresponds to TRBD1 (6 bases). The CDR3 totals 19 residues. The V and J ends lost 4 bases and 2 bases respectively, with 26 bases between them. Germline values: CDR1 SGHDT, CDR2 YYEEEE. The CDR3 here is CASSPTILRDTLATDTQYF. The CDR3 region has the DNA TGTGCCAGCAGCCCAACAATCCTCCGGGACACACTTGCCACAGATACGCAGTATTTT.

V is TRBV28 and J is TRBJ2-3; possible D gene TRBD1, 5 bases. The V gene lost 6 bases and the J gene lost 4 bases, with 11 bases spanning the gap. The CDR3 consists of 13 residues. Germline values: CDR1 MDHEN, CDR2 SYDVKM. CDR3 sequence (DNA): TGTGCCAGCAGCGTCAGGGTACCAGATACGCAGTATTTT. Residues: CASSVRVPDTQYF.

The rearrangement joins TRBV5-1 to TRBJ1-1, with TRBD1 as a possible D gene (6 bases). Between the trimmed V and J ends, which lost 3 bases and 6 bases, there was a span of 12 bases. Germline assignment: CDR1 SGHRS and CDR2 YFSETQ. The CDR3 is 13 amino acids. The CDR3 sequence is CASSYIRGAEAFF. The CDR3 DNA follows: TGCGCCAGCAGCTACATCAGGGGCGCTGAAGCTTTCTTT.

In nucleotides, the CDR3 is TGTGCCAGCAGTTTAGGACAGGGTAGGGCACCCCTCCACTTT. Protein sequence: CASSLGQGRAPLHF. This sequence joins TRBV27 and TRBJ1-6; 8 nucleotides match TRBD1. The V gene's germline CDR1 is MNHEY and CDR2 SMNVEV (reference sequence). This CDR3 region has 14 residues. V lost 2 bases and J lost 11; bases outside the gene matches: 5.

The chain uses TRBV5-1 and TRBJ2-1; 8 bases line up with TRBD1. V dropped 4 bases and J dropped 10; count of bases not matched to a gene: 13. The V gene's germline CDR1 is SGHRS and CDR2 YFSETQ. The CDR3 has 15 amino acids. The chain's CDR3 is CASSTNSAGGGEQFF. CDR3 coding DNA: TGCGCCAGCAGCACCAACAGCGCAGGGGGCGGGGAGCAGTTCTTC.

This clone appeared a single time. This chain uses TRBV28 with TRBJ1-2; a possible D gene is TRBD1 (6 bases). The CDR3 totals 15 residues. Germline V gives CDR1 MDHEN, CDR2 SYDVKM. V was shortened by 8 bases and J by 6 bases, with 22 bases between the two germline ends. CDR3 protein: CASFTQGGGVNGYTF. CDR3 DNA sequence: TGTGCCAGCTTCACCCAAGGGGGAGGGGTTAATGGCTACACCTTC.

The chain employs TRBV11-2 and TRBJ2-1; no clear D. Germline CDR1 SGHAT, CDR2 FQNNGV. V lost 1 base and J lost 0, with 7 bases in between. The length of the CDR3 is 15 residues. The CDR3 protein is CASSLVVSSYNEQFF. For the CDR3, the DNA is TGTGCCAGCAGCTTAGTAGTGAGCTCCTACAATGAGCAGTTCTTC.

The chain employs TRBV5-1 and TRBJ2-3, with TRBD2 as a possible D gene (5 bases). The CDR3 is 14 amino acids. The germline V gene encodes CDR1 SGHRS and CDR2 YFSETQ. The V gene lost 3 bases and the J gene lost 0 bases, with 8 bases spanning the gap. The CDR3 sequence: CASSYQRSTDTQYF. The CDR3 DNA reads TGCGCCAGCAGCTATCAGCGGAGCACAGATACGCAGTATTTT.

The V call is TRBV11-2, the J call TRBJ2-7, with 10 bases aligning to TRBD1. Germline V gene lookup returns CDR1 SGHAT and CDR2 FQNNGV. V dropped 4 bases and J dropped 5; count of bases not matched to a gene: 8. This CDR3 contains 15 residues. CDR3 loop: CASSSGQGILNEQYF. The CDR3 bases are TGTGCCAGCAGCTCGGGACAGGGGATCCTTAACGAGCAGTACTTC. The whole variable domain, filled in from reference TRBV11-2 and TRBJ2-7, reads EAGVAQSPRYKIIEKRQSVAFWCNPISGHATLYWYQQILGQGPKLLIQFQNNGVVDDSQLPKDRFSAERLKGVDSTLKIQPAKLEDSAVYLCASSSGQGILNEQYFGPGTRLTVT.